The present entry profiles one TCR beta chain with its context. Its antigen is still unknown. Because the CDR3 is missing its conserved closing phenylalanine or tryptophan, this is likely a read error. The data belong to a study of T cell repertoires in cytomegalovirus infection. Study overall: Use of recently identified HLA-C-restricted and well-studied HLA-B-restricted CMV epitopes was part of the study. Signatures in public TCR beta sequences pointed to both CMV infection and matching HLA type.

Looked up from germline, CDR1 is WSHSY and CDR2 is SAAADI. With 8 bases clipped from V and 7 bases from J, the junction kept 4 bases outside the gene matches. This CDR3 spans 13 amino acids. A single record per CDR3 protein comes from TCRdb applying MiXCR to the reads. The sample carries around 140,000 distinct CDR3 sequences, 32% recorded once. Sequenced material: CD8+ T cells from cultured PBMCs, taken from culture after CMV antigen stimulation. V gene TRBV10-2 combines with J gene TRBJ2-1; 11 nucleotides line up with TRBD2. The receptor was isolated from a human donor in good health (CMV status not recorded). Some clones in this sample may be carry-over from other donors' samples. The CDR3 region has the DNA TGCGCCAGCCTAGCGGGGGGTTTGAATGAGCAGTTCCTC. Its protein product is CASLAGGLNEQFL.